What follows is one T cell receptor beta chain and its context. Authors' data handling: Amplification of reference gene primers was used by the study to estimate nucleated cell counts. Only in-frame clones appear in the TCRdb table, and some are missing; sequencing was by immunoSEQ multiplex PCR. V and J calls and clone size are as listed in that table; D and trimming were resolved from the DNA. The sample consists of about 190,000 clones, 90% of them appearing once. The data originate from a study of blood T cell repertoires in COVID-19. At the level of the study: COVID-19 samples, acute and convalescent, were from the United States, Italy and Spain. T cells, B-cell-depleted T cells, or PBMCs supplied cDNA or gDNA.

This CDR3 is 15 amino acids long. V lost 0 bases to trimming and J lost 5 bases; unmatched junction nucleotides: 4. The germline CDR1 and CDR2 sequences are MNHEY and SVGAGI. This chain connects TRBV6-5 to TRBJ2-1; 7 positions agree with TRBD1. This sequence originates from a man aged 50 to 59 with acute or convalescent COVID-19. The sample taken for sequencing was peripheral blood. The CDR3: CASSYSITGDNEQFF. The CDR3 bases are TGTGCCAGCAGTTACTCGATTACAGGGGACAATGAGCAGTTCTTC.